One sample yielded the 10 T cell receptor beta chains listed below, sequenced in a study of shared clonotypes between healthy human individuals. The assay was immunoSEQ multiplex PCR, and TCRdb's table has in-frame clones only and misses some. The table has about 1.5 million clones, nearly 99% seen once. The sample comprised naive CD4+ T cells sorted from blood. Subset defined: CD45RA+ positively selected. These TCRs come from a man aged 25-45 years in good health.

The V call is TRBV18, the J call TRBJ2-7; a weak D match, TRBD1 (5 bases). CDR1 is KGHSH and CDR2 is LQKENI in the germline V gene. This CDR3 is built from 15 residues. V was trimmed by 2 bases and J by 1 base, leaving 12 bases between them. Here the CDR3 reads CASSPMPGRSYEQYF. CDR3 nucleotide sequence: TGTGCCAGCTCACCAATGCCAGGGCGGTCCTACGAGCAGTACTTC.

The chain's CDR3 is CASSRTDRGLYEQYF. DNA of the CDR3: TGTGCCAGCAGTCGAACCGACAGGGGCCTATACGAGCAGTACTTC. J is TRBJ2-7 and V is TRBV7-8, with 8 bases lining up with TRBD1. V trimming: 6 bases; J trimming: 4 bases; junction bases outside the gene matches: 11. The germline CDR1 and CDR2 sequences are SGHVS and FQNEAQ. The CDR3 runs 15 residues. The full variable domain, in which reference TRBV7-8 and TRBJ2-7 provide the parts outside the CDR3, is GAGVSQSPRYKVAKRGQDVALRCDPISGHVSLFWYQQALGQGPEFLTYFQNEAQLDKSGLPSDRFFAERPEGSVSTLKIQRTQQEDSAVYLCASSRTDRGLYEQYFGPGTRLTVT.

This chain connects TRBV10-1 to TRBJ2-7; 7 nucleotides match TRBD1. The germline gives CDR1 WNHNN, CDR2 SYGVQD (reference sequence). V dropped 11 bases and J dropped 6; count of bases not matched to a gene: 7. The CDR3 runs to 11 residues. This chain's CDR3 is CASGRGIEQYF. CDR3 nucleotide sequence: TGCGCCTCAGGCAGGGGGATCGAGCAGTACTTC.

The chain links TRBV7-6 to TRBJ2-6, with D perhaps TRBD2 (5 bases). Trimming stripped 5 bases from V and 2 bases from J, with 19 bases between. CDR3 size: 18 residues. Germline V gives CDR1 SGHVS, CDR2 FNYEAQ. The CDR3 DNA sequence: TGTGCCAGCAGCCCCAGTGCCCGGACTTTGACTGGGGCCAACGTCCTGACTTTC. Its translation: CASSPSARTLTGANVLTF.

V and J are TRBV27 and TRBJ1-5; maybe TRBD1 (5 bases). The CDR3 has 17 amino acids. Trimming pared 5 bases from V and 0 bases from J, leaving 17 bases between. Germline V gene data show CDR1 as MNHEY and CDR2 as SMNVEV (reference sequence). CDR3 DNA sequence: TGTGCCAGCAGTGCTGAGGGGCGACCGTATAGCAATCAGCCCCAGCATTTT. This codes for CASSAEGRPYSNQPQHF.

This clone was found once. In this CDR3 the conserved last residue, phenylalanine or tryptophan, is missing, so a read error is likely. The DNA is omitted, as the CDR3 cannot be located on it reliably, and the CDR3 follows TCRdb's listing. The V gene is TRBV23-1, the J gene TRBJ2-7. TRBV23-1 qualifies as an ORF whose function is uncertain. The CDR3 adds up to 11 amino acids, both ends counted. This CDR3 reads CASSHPGPRCI.

In DNA, the CDR3 is TGTGCCTGGTACCCAGGAACAGGGGTTGGCTACACCTTC. Its translation is CAWYPGTGVGYTF. The V and J genes are TRBV30 and TRBJ1-2, with 7 bases lining up with TRBD1. This CDR3 has 13 amino acids. The V gene end was trimmed by 5 bases and the J gene end by 7 bases; junction bases not matched to a gene: 10. Germline V gene sequence: CDR1 GTSNPN, CDR2 SVGIG (reference sequence). The full variable domain, in which reference TRBV30 and TRBJ1-2 provide the parts outside the CDR3, is SQTIHQWPATLVQPVGSPLSLECTVEGTSNPNLYWYRQAAGRGLQLLFYSVGIGQISSEVPQNLSASRPQDRQFILSSKKLLLSDSGFYLCAWYPGTGVGYTFGSGTRLTVV.

The CDR3 region is CASSLTSTDTQYF. The CDR3, as DNA: TGTGCCAGCAGTTTAACTAGCACAGATACGCAGTATTTT. The gene calls are TRBV27 and TRBJ2-3; D uncertain. The CDR3 covers 13 residues. The ends were cut back, 2 bases at V and 0 bases at J, with 3 bases in the middle. Germline-derived CDR1 and CDR2 are MNHEY and SMNVEV (reference sequence).

The V call is TRBV19, the J call TRBJ1-5, with 8 bases lining up with TRBD1. The CDR3 has 18 residues. Germline CDR1 and CDR2: LNHDA and SQIVND (reference sequence). V gave up 6 bases and J gave up 1 base; unmatched junction bases: 14. The CDR3 bases are TGTGCCAGTAGACGAGGACAGGGCAGGTTTGGGAGCAATCAGCCCCAGCATTTT. Its translation is CASRRGQGRFGSNQPQHF.

The V call is TRBV5-1, the J call TRBJ2-5; D may be TRBD2 (5 bases). The CDR3 consists of 15 residues. Germline V gene lookup returns CDR1 SGHRS and CDR2 YFSETQ. Between the trimmed V and J ends, which lost 1 base and 2 bases, there was a span of 12 bases. CDR3 protein: CASSLRRIRQETQYF. In DNA form, the CDR3 reads TGCGCCAGCAGCTTGAGGAGGATCCGACAAGAGACCCAGTACTTC.